Listed below are T cell receptor beta chains from one sample, sequenced in a study of T cells in Graves' hyperthyroidism and ophthalmopathy. TCRdb recomputed calls from the multiplex PCR reads with MiXCR, one row per CDR3 protein. The data hold hundreds of thousands of distinct CDR3 sequences, with about 14% observed a single time. Sequenced: blood. These receptor sequences come from a woman aged 45 to 65 with Graves' ophthalmopathy. Each CDR3 is given with its conserved first and last residue. The D gene is left open where the match is weak. The size entry is marked missing in some rows and otherwise reads once, few, many or a size class.

d_gene	v_gene	abundance	j_gene	CDR3aa	CDR3nt
TRBD2	TRBV7-2	many	TRBJ2-1	CASSLDSGRSPYNEQFF	TGTGCCAGCAGCTTAGACAGCGGGAGAAGTCCTTACAATGAGCAGTTCTTC
-	TRBV5-1	-	TRBJ2-5	CASSGDQETQYF	TGCGCCAGCAGCGGAGACCAAGAGACCCAGTACTTC
-	TRBV6-2/TRBV6-3	-	TRBJ2-7	CASSNNRYEQYF	TGTGCCAGCAGCAACAACCGCTACGAGCAGTACTTC
-	TRBV4-1	few	TRBJ2-4	CASSQESTSWNIQYF	TGCGCCAGCAGCCAAGAAAGTACTAGCTGGAACATTCAGTACTTC
TRBD1	TRBV6-1	few	TRBJ2-1	CASTDRGLNLPRNNEQFF	TGTGCCAGCACCGACAGGGGGCTCAATCTCCCTCGCAACAATGAGCAGTTCTTC
-	TRBV14	few	TRBJ1-1	CASSFGQTRAFF	TGTGCCAGCAGCTTCGGACAGACGAGAGCTTTCTTT
-	TRBV2	many	TRBJ2-2	CASTVYTGELFF	TGTGCCAGCACCGTCTACACCGGGGAGCTGTTTTTT
TRBD2	TRBV4-2	few	TRBJ2-2	CASSQDSQGLAGVSGELFF	TGTGCCAGCAGCCAAGATTCCCAGGGACTAGCGGGAGTTTCCGGGGAGCTGTTTTTT
-	TRBV5-1	many	TRBJ2-1	CASSITLASSYNEQFF	TGCGCCAGCAGCATTACCCTAGCGAGCTCCTACAATGAGCAGTTCTTC
-	TRBV27	many	TRBJ2-1	CASGTLTGRRRNEQFF	TGTGCCAGCGGGACCCTCACAGGGCGTCGGCGAAATGAGCAGTTCTTC
TRBD1	TRBV7-3	many	TRBJ2-1	CASSLTGTGSEQFF	TGTGCCAGCAGCCTTACTGGGACAGGGAGTGAGCAGTTCTTC
TRBD2	TRBV4-3	few	TRBJ2-1	CASSRWTSHNEQFF	TGCGCCAGCAGCCGTTGGACTAGCCACAATGAGCAGTTCTTC
-	TRBV28	-	TRBJ1-4	CASSQINEKLFF	TGTGCCAGCAGTCAGATCAATGAAAAACTGTTTTTT
TRBD1	TRBV7-9	many	TRBJ2-1	CASSLDGQGEYNEQFF	TGTGCCAGCAGCTTAGATGGACAGGGGGAATACAATGAGCAGTTCTTC
-	TRBV11-2	many	TRBJ2-5	CASSIQSRIVQETQYF	TGTGCCAGCAGCATTCAATCACGCATCGTCCAAGAGACCCAGTACTTC
-	TRBV6-2/TRBV6-3	many	TRBJ2-7	CASSYSGASYEQYF	TGTGCCAGCAGTTACTCCGGGGCGAGCTACGAGCAGTACTTC
-	TRBV6-2/TRBV6-3	-	TRBJ2-5	CASSLGQTLIQETQYF	TGTGCCAGCAGTTTAGGGCAGACACTGATCCAAGAGACCCAGTACTTC
-	TRBV7-9	many	TRBJ2-6	CASSFPWGAPGSGANVLTF	TGTGCCAGCAGCTTTCCGTGGGGGGCCCCGGGCTCTGGGGCCAACGTCCTGACTTTC
-	TRBV20-1	few	TRBJ1-2	CSARRDTANYGYTF	TGCAGTGCTAGGAGGGACACGGCTAACTATGGCTACACCTTC
-	TRBV27	many	TRBJ2-1	CASRYDTGSFYNEQFF	TGTGCCAGCAGGTACGATACAGGGTCATTCTACAATGAGCAGTTCTTC
-	TRBV6-6	few	TRBJ1-6	CASSYSRGLPLHF	TGTGCCAGCAGTTACTCTCGGGGCTTGCCCCTCCACTTT
-	TRBV13	-	TRBJ1-6	CASGWTVGGSPLHF	TGTGCCAGCGGATGGACGGTGGGGGGTTCACCCCTCCACTTT
-	TRBV29-1	-	TRBJ1-2	CSVESGAGNYGYTF	TGCAGCGTTGAATCGGGGGCAGGGAACTATGGCTACACCTTC
-	TRBV6-5	few	TRBJ2-1	CASSYSWGDEQFF	TGTGCCAGCAGTTACTCATGGGGGGATGAGCAGTTCTTC
TRBD1	TRBV19	-	TRBJ2-2	CASSILGQGADTGELFF	TGTGCCAGTAGTATCTTAGGACAGGGGGCTGACACCGGGGAGCTGTTTTTT
TRBD2	TRBV10-3	-	TRBJ2-2	CAITGTSHTGELFF	TGTGCCATCACCGGGACTAGTCACACCGGGGAGCTGTTTTTT
TRBD2	TRBV27	many	TRBJ2-7	CASRRTSGWEYEQYF	TGTGCCAGCAGGCGGACTAGCGGGTGGGAGTACGAGCAGTACTTC
-	TRBV30	-	TRBJ2-4	CAWSVPRIDKNIQYF	TGTGCCTGGAGTGTACCCCGGATCGACAAAAACATTCAGTACTTC
-	TRBV4-2	few	TRBJ1-5	CASSPSSRPEGNQPQHF	TGTGCCAGCAGCCCTTCGTCCAGGCCGGAGGGCAATCAGCCCCAGCATTTT
TRBD2	TRBV6-2/TRBV6-3	many	TRBJ2-5	CASSDRGLAGQETQYF	TGTGCCAGCAGCGACCGGGGACTAGCGGGTCAAGAGACCCAGTACTTC
-	TRBV6-7	few	TRBJ2-5	CASIKVPRGLVQETQYF	TGTGCCAGCATCAAAGTACCCCGGGGTCTAGTACAAGAGACCCAGTACTTC
TRBD1	TRBV10-3	-	TRBJ1-4	CAISGTGANEKLFF	TGTGCCATCAGTGGTACAGGGGCTAATGAAAAACTGTTTTTT
-	TRBV12-3/TRBV12-4	few	TRBJ1-5	CASTQESNQPQHF	TGTGCCAGCACTCAGGAGTCAAATCAGCCCCAGCATTTT
TRBD2	TRBV19	many	TRBJ2-5	CASNGGRGETQYF	TGTGCCAGTAACGGGGGGAGGGGAGAGACCCAGTACTTC
-	TRBV6-2/TRBV6-3	few	TRBJ1-2	CASSLGTYYGYTF	TGTGCCAGCAGTCTCGGGACGTACTATGGCTACACCTTC
-	TRBV6-2/TRBV6-3	-	TRBJ2-5	CASSYVAETQYF	TGTGCCAGCAGTTACGTTGCCGAGACCCAGTACTTC
TRBD1	TRBV28	many	TRBJ1-6	CASRIQGRTSPLHF	TGTGCCAGCAGAATACAGGGGAGGACTTCACCCCTCCACTTT
-	TRBV9	few	TRBJ2-5	CASSGRGETQYF	TGTGCCAGCAGCGGGAGGGGGGAGACCCAGTACTTC
-	TRBV29-1	-	TRBJ1-1	CSVEGKLRLNTEAFF	TGCAGCGTTGAAGGAAAGTTACGGTTGAACACTGAAGCTTTCTTT
TRBD2	TRBV20-1	-	TRBJ2-1	CSARPGLAAYNEQFF	TGCAGTGCTAGGCCGGGACTAGCGGCCTACAATGAGCAGTTCTTC
TRBD2	TRBV29-1	many	TRBJ2-7	CSVRPGSGSYEQYF	TGCAGCGTCCGCCCCGGGAGCGGGAGTTACGAGCAGTACTTC
-	TRBV6-1	many	TRBJ2-3	CASSERTASTDTQYF	TGTGCCAGCAGTGAAAGGACAGCCAGCACAGATACGCAGTATTTT
-	TRBV7-3	many	TRBJ2-1	CASSLRASSGYNEQFF	TGTGCCAGCAGCTTAAGAGCCTCCTCGGGCTACAATGAGCAGTTCTTC
-	TRBV30	few	TRBJ2-7	CASSIDFSEQYF	TGTGCCAGTAGTATTGACTTTTCGGAGCAGTACTTC
-	TRBV7-2	few	TRBJ1-6	CASSNPMGGGNSPLHF	TGTGCCAGCAGCAACCCCATGGGTGGAGGTAATTCACCCCTCCACTTT
TRBD1	TRBV4-1	-	TRBJ1-5	CASGQDRDRGWKPQHF	TGCGCCAGCGGCCAAGACCGGGACAGGGGTTGGAAGCCCCAGCATTTT
TRBD2	TRBV19	-	TRBJ2-1	CASSIWTSGRVYNEQFF	TGTGCCAGTAGTATCTGGACTAGCGGGAGGGTTTACAATGAGCAGTTCTTC